This TCR beta chain came from a study of T-cell reconstitution after alpha-beta-depleted transplantation in children. This clonotype was observed many times. The CDR3 runs 13 residues. V was clipped by 7 bases and J by 3 bases, with 16 bases between them. Germline CDR1 SQVTM, CDR2 ANQGSEA. Unique molecular identifiers were incorporated when the TCRbeta library was constructed. TCRdb reprocessed the PCR reads via MiXCR and lists one record per CDR3 protein. The profile shows 170,000 or so distinct CDR3 sequences, over 5.5% of them singletons. The sequenced sample was PBMCs from the stem cell graft donor, obtained from the stem cell graft. This receptor was taken from a human donor who donated a stem cell graft to a child with Wiskott-Aldrich syndrome. This chain connects TRBV29-1 to TRBJ2-7, with D possibly called TRBD1 or TRBD2 (5 bases each). The chain's CDR3 is CSAGTGLNYEQYF. CDR3 coding DNA: TGCAGCGCCGGGACCGGTCTCAACTACGAGCAGTACTTC.